The clone carrying this T cell receptor beta chain appeared a few times. These data belong to a study of blood T cell repertoires in COVID-19. Study-level information: PBMCs, B-cell-depleted T cells, or T cells provided the cDNA or gDNA that made up the material.

The V gene's germline CDR1 is SGHKS and CDR2 YYEKEE (reference sequence). The CDR3 totals 18 residues. V was shortened by 0 bases and J by 5 bases, with 24 bases between the two germline ends. Under the authors' procedure: It was from reference gene primer amplification that nucleated cell counts were estimated. Data came from immunoSEQ multiplex PCR; TCRdb stores just in-frame clones and leaves some out. The DNA gave D and trimming, while V, J and clone size come from that table. The table records roughly 250,000 clones, around 87% of them present only once. This clonotype originated in a woman aged 45-65 years who had recovered from COVID-19. Input material: PBMCs or T cells enriched from blood (not recorded which). The chain uses TRBV5-5 and TRBJ2-7, with a possible D match to TRBD2 (6 bases). The CDR3 loop reads CASSLASGVGPRGNEQYF. Written as DNA, the CDR3 is TGTGCCAGCAGCTTGGCTTCGGGAGTGGGACCCCGGGGGAACGAGCAGTACTTC. The variable domain in full, completed from reference TRBV5-5 and TRBJ2-7, reads DAGVTQSPTHLIKTRGQQVTLRCSPISGHKSVSWYQQVLGQGPQFIFQYYEKEERGRGNFPDRFSARQFPNYSSELNVNALLLGDSALYLCASSLASGVGPRGNEQYFGPGTRLTVT.